This TCR beta chain comes out of a study of blood T cells in healthy people across ages. This clonotype was picked up one time. Deletions cut 3 bases from V and 3 bases from J, with 13 bases between. The CDR3 runs to 14 residues. From germline, CDR1 is SGDLS and CDR2 YYNGEE. The use of a sample-barcoded 5' primer and a J-beta primer mix characterized a second PCR of about 7 to 12 cycles. TCRdb reprocessed the 5' RACE reads with MiXCR, giving one entry per CDR3 protein. The sample consists of 1,800,000 or so distinct CDR3 sequences, about 39% of them appearing once. The J gene is TRBJ2-7, the V gene TRBV9; D gene uncertain. The sequenced sample was blood. This clonotype was obtained from a human donor in good health. CDR3 sequence: CASSGDASGYEQYF. CDR3 sequence (DNA): TGTGCCAGCAGCGGGGATGCGTCAGGCTACGAGCAGTACTTC.